These T cell receptor beta chains were read from a single sample in a study of Ad26.COV2.S vaccination and SARS-CoV-2 variants. Clones were read by immunoSEQ multiplex PCR, and TCRdb kept only the in-frame ones, dropping some. The sample has just over 350,000 clones, approximately 84% seen once; the top ten hold 3% to 4%. Specimen: peripheral blood, collected in a trial of Ad26.COV2.S vaccine versus placebo. These receptors were obtained from a person between 18 and 65 years old who received the Ad26.COV2.S COVID-19 vaccine or a placebo. Both conserved end residues are part of each CDR3. D genes are given only for firm matches. Size is omitted from some rows. Given values are once, few, many or a class for expanded clones.

TRBV5-1	.	TRBD2	TRBJ2-7	15	CASSLEAREGYEQYF	TGCGCCAGCAGCTTGGAGGCTCGGGAGGGTTACGAGCAGTACTTC
TRBV18	.	TRBD1	TRBJ2-1	16	CASSPGDRGLGDEQFF	TGTGCCAGCTCACCTGGGGACAGGGGGCTGGGTGATGAGCAGTTCTTC
TRBV7-2	.	.	TRBJ1-2	13	CASRETGPHGYTF	TGTGCCAGCAGGGAAACAGGGCCCCATGGCTACACCTTC
TRBV13	.	.	TRBJ2-7	13	CASSSQGSYEQYF	TGTGCCAGCAGCTCTCAGGGGAGCTACGAGCAGTACTTC
TRBV5-4	.	.	TRBJ2-1	15	CASSALRDIGNEQFF	TGTGCCAGCAGCGCCCTCCGGGACATTGGCAATGAGCAGTTCTTC
TRBV27	few	.	TRBJ2-4	13	CASSSIAKNIQYF	TGTGCCAGCAGTTCTATAGCCAAAAACATTCAGTACTTC
TRBV5-4	few	.	TRBJ2-3	14	CASSLKGVADTQYF	TGTGCCAGCAGCTTGAAAGGGGTTGCAGATACGCAGTATTTT
TRBV6-1	.	.	TRBJ1-2	15	CASSEGPWGSYGYTF	TGTGCCAGCAGTGAAGGACCGTGGGGGTCCTATGGCTACACCTTC
TRBV5-1	.	.	TRBJ1-1	15	CASRVFGDMNTEAFF	TGCGCCAGCAGGGTTTTTGGGGATATGAACACTGAAGCTTTCTTT
TRBV12-3/TRBV12-4	many	.	TRBJ1-1	12	CASSTGLTEAFF	TGTGCCAGCAGCACGGGTCTCACTGAAGCTTTCTTT
TRBV12-3/TRBV12-4	.	.	TRBJ2-7	11	CASSFRDEQYF	TGTGCCAGCAGTTTTCGGGACGAGCAGTACTTC
TRBV18	few	.	TRBJ2-7	16	CASSPSIGTESYEQYF	TGTGCCAGCTCACCGTCCATCGGGACGGAATCCTACGAGCAGTACTTC
TRBV5-4	.	.	TRBJ2-1	17	CASSLEGQGTILNEQFF	TGTGCCAGCAGCTTGGAGGGGCAGGGGACTATCCTCAATGAGCAGTTCTTC
TRBV24-1	.	.	TRBJ1-5	13	CATSLPGNQPQHF	TGTGCCACCAGCTTACCGGGGAATCAGCCCCAGCATTTT
TRBV28	.	TRBD1	TRBJ1-6	16	CASSHGDRVEYSPLHF	TGTGCCAGCAGTCATGGGGACAGGGTAGAATACTCACCCCTCCACTTT
TRBV18	.	.	TRBJ2-1	14	CASSPLSGDNEQFF	TGTGCCAGCTCACCCCTTTCGGGGGACAATGAGCAGTTCTTC
TRBV14	.	.	TRBJ1-2	16	CASSQVERASFYGYTF	TGTGCCAGCAGCCAAGTTGAGAGGGCAAGCTTCTATGGCTACACCTTC
TRBV6-2/TRBV6-3	.	TRBD1	TRBJ1-4	15	CASSYSWTGFEKLFF	TGTGCCAGCAGTTACTCCTGGACAGGGTTTGAAAAACTGTTTTTT
TRBV7-2	.	TRBD1	TRBJ2-7	15	CASSPGQGLTYEQYF	TGTGCCAGCAGCCCGGGACAGGGGTTAACCTACGAGCAGTACTTC
TRBV7-9	.	TRBD2	TRBJ2-1	15	CASDRGAGDYNEQFF	TGTGCCAGCGACCGAGGGGCGGGAGATTACAATGAGCAGTTCTTC
TRBV19	.	TRBD1	TRBJ1-1	16	CASSIQGGGIRTEAFF	TGTGCCAGTAGTATACAAGGGGGCGGGATAAGGACTGAAGCTTTCTTT
TRBV7-9	.	.	TRBJ1-1	13	CASSLQGGTEAFF	TGTGCCAGCAGCTTACAGGGAGGAACTGAAGCTTTCTTT
TRBV6-5	.	TRBD2	TRBJ2-7	15	CASSYSLAGSYEQYF	TGTGCCAGCAGTTATTCCCTAGCGGGCTCCTACGAGCAGTACTTC
TRBV5-8	.	.	TRBJ2-7	13	CASSAKPGTAQYF	TGTGCCAGCAGCGCCAAACCCGGGACGGCGCAGTACTTC
TRBV7-2	.	.	TRBJ2-5	13	CASSSGGLRDQYF	TGTGCCAGCAGCTCGGGGGGCCTTCGTGACCAGTACTTC
TRBV3-1/TRBV3-2	.	.	TRBJ1-5	14	CASSLGAGNQPQHF	TGTGCCAGCAGCTTGGGGGCGGGCAATCAGCCCCAGCATTTT
TRBV7-2	.	.	TRBJ1-5	18	CASSLEGAGRISNQPQHF	TGTGCCAGCAGCTTAGAAGGGGCAGGGCGGATCAGCAATCAGCCCCAGCATTTT
TRBV30	once	TRBD2	TRBJ2-7	14	CAWATSGGLYEQYF	TGTGCCTGGGCCACTAGCGGGGGACTCTACGAGCAGTACTTC
TRBV6-5	.	TRBD2	TRBJ2-1	15	CASSPVLAAYNEQFF	TGTGCCAGCAGTCCCGTGCTAGCGGCTTACAATGAGCAGTTCTTC
TRBV7-2	few	.	TRBJ2-5	15	CASSFSVVGAGTQYF	TGTGCCAGCAGCTTCAGTGTTGTGGGGGCGGGGACCCAGTACTTC
TRBV11-2	once	.	TRBJ1-2	13	CASNFGTGYGYTF	TGTGCCAGCAACTTTGGCACTGGCTATGGCTACACCTTC
TRBV11-2	.	.	TRBJ2-1	16	CASSLYPGLINNEQFF	TGTGCCAGCAGTCTTTATCCGGGACTCATTAACAATGAGCAGTTCTTC
TRBV19	once	TRBD2	TRBJ2-5	13	CATLIAGSETQYF	TGTGCCACCCTGATAGCGGGATCGGAGACCCAGTACTTC
TRBV28	.	.	TRBJ1-2	11	CASSSPTGYTF	TGTGCCAGCAGTTCCCCTACTGGCTACACCTTC
TRBV13	.	.	TRBJ2-7	13	CASSLPPVYEQYF	TGTGCCAGCAGCTTACCCCCGGTCTACGAGCAGTACTTC
TRBV20-1	.	.	TRBJ1-1	11	CSAIVRPEAFF	TGCAGCGCTATAGTGAGGCCGGAAGCTTTCTTT
TRBV30	.	.	TRBJ1-1	13	CAWSVILGTEAFF	TGTGCCTGGAGTGTAATACTGGGCACTGAAGCTTTCTTT
TRBV2	.	.	TRBJ2-1	15	CASSSRVGAGNEQFF	TGTGCCAGCAGTTCTAGGGTTGGGGCCGGGAATGAGCAGTTCTTC
TRBV3-1/TRBV3-2	.	.	TRBJ2-7	14	CASSQGMTSYEQYF	TGTGCCAGCAGCCAAGGCATGACGTCCTACGAGCAGTACTTC
TRBV7-9	.	TRBD2	TRBJ2-3	16	CASSPLWTSGTDTQYF	TGTGCCAGCAGCCCCCTTTGGACTAGCGGAACAGATACGCAGTATTTT
TRBV6-5	.	.	TRBJ1-1	14	CASSFKQGNTEAFF	TGTGCCAGCAGCTTTAAACAGGGGAACACTGAAGCTTTCTTT
TRBV3-1/TRBV3-2	.	TRBD1	TRBJ1-2	14	CASTLDRASGGYTF	TGTGCCAGCACCCTAGACAGGGCCTCCGGGGGCTACACCTTC
TRBV4-1	.	.	TRBJ2-7	15	CASSQVMSNGYEQYF	TGCGCCAGCAGCCAAGTAATGTCTAACGGCTACGAGCAGTACTTC
TRBV4-1	.	TRBD1	TRBJ1-1	19	CASSQVENRDRGLNTEAFF	TGCGCCAGCAGCCAAGTGGAGAACCGGGACAGGGGCCTGAACACTGAAGCTTTCTTT
TRBV5-1	few	.	TRBJ2-1	16	CASSHRRAETDNEQFF	TGCGCCAGCAGCCACCGGAGGGCCGAAACAGACAATGAGCAGTTCTTC
TRBV6-5	.	TRBD1	TRBJ2-1	15	CASSYLRTGVNEQFF	TGTGCCAGCAGTTACTTGAGGACAGGGGTAAATGAGCAGTTCTTC